This T cell receptor beta chain was sequenced during a study of T-cell reconstitution after alpha-beta-depleted transplantation in children. Regarding this clonotype: Its antigen is currently unknown.

This CDR3 spans 17 amino acids. V lost 5 bases to trimming and J lost 4 bases; unmatched junction nucleotides: 10. General study results and limits: The study traced high day-60 TCRbeta diversity in some patients to surviving recipient T cells and thymic progenitors. There were reportedly several hundred expanded graft clones from which alpha-beta T cells came about two months after transplant. One year after transplant, T-cell counts and diversity came mostly from newly produced T cells.

Unique molecular identifiers were built into the TCRbeta library. TCRdb re-called the PCR reads with MiXCR, one entry per CDR3 protein. Among some 200,000 distinct CDR3 sequences, roughly 9.1% were seen once, and the ten largest hold 35% to 45%. The material was PBMCs, mostly from graft donor cells, obtained 360 days after TCRalphabeta/CD19-depleted stem cell transplant. The chain couples TRBV12-3 or TRBV12-4 to TRBJ2-7; 14 bases line up with TRBD2. The source is a male patient between 2 and 15 years old who had a stem cell transplant for acute myeloid leukemia, so the T cells may come from the graft donor. The DNA for the CDR3 is TGTGCCAGCAGTGTTATTTGGACTAGCGGGAGGAGTTACGAGCAGTACTTC. Translating gives CASSVIWTSGRSYEQYF.